The 26 T cell receptor beta chains below all came from one sample that was sequenced in a study of blood T cell repertoires in COVID-19. TCRdb's table, derived via immunoSEQ multiplex PCR, lists solely in-frame clones and lacks some. The sample has approximately 150,000 clones; over 70% are singletons. Sequencing was done on a sample of peripheral blood. The receptors here all came from a woman in her fifties or sixties with acute or convalescent COVID-19.

The gene calls are TRBV6-5 and TRBJ1-1, with a weak D call TRBD1 (5 bases). CDR3 length: 15 amino acids. Deletions cut 2 bases from V and 3 bases from J, with 13 bases between. CDR1 is MNHEY and CDR2 is SVGAGI in the germline V gene. CDR3 sequence (DNA): TGTGCCAGCAGTTACGGGTCGGGGGTGGACACTGAAGCTTTCTTT. Amino acids: CASSYGSGVDTEAFF.

This chain connects TRBV4-1 to TRBJ2-3; 10 bases map to TRBD2. The CDR3 is 15 amino acids. V gave up 1 base and J gave up 7 bases; unmatched junction bases: 5. CDR1 is MGHRA and CDR2 is YSYEKL in the germline V gene. The CDR3 sequence is CASSQASGGANTQYF. CDR3 DNA sequence: TGCGCCAGCAGCCAAGCGAGCGGGGGGGCAAATACGCAGTATTTT.

The gene calls are TRBV7-9 and TRBJ2-1, with 8 bases that match TRBD1. Germline CDR1 and CDR2: SEHNR and FQNEAQ (reference sequence). Trimming cost V 3 bases and J 2 bases; bases outside gene matches: 3. The CDR3 has 15 amino acids. The CDR3 region is CASSFPGQAYNEQFF. CDR3 DNA: TGTGCCAGCAGCTTCCCGGGACAGGCCTACAATGAGCAGTTCTTC.

The rearrangement joins TRBV7-8 to TRBJ1-2, with 9 positions matching TRBD1. V was clipped by 4 bases and J by 8 bases; unmatched bases: 5. The CDR3 contains 13 residues. Germline CDR1 reads SGHVS; CDR2 reads FQNEAQ. The CDR3 DNA reads TGTGCCAGCAGCTCGGGACAGGGTGAGGGCTACACCTTC. This gives the protein CASSSGQGEGYTF.

This CDR3 reads CASSPSGYGYTF. CDR3 coding DNA: TGTGCCAGCAGTCCGAGCGGGTATGGCTACACCTTC. The J gene is TRBJ1-2, the V gene TRBV6-5; D remains ambiguous. The CDR3 totals 12 residues. The germline CDR1 and CDR2 sequences are MNHEY and SVGAGI. V dropped 5 bases and J dropped 5 bases, with 9 bases sitting between them.

V gene TRBV7-9 combines with J gene TRBJ1-2; TRBD1 might be the D (6 bases). Germline V gives CDR1 SEHNR, CDR2 FQNEAQ (reference sequence). This CDR3 region has 16 residues. Trimming took off 5 bases at V and 5 bases at J, with 21 bases between the two ends. Written as DNA, the CDR3 is TGTGCCAGCAGCGACCACAGGGTTCAACACCAATATGGCTACACCTTC. Its protein is CASSDHRVQHQYGYTF.

The chain employs TRBV7-3 and TRBJ2-3; TRBD2 might be the D (6 bases). V was clipped by 8 bases and J by 0 bases, with 15 bases between them. CDR1 and CDR2 (germline): SGHTA, FQGTGA. There are 15 residues in the CDR3. CDR3 sequence (DNA): TGTGCCAGCGCCGGGACTGATACTAGCACAGATACGCAGTATTTT. It encodes CASAGTDTSTDTQYF.

The chain has TRBV2 and TRBJ1-2; 10 bases match TRBD1. V gave up 7 bases and J gave up 7 bases; unmatched junction bases: 9. Germline V gives CDR1 SNHLY, CDR2 FYNNEI. The CDR3 has 14 amino acids. The CDR3 nucleotides read TGTGCCAGCAACCTGGGACAGGGGCGAGTTGGCTACACCTTC. Translating it yields CASNLGQGRVGYTF.

The chain couples TRBV19 to TRBJ1-5; D ambiguous. The germline V gene encodes CDR1 LNHDA and CDR2 SQIVND (reference sequence). V lost 1 base and J lost 14, with 12 bases in between. The length of the CDR3 is 12 residues. CDR3 protein: CASSIADSYKHF. In DNA form, the CDR3 reads TGTGCCAGTAGTATAGCGGACTCCTATAAGCATTTT. Based on the CDR3 plus reference TRBV19 and TRBJ1-5, the full variable domain is DGGITQSPKYLFRKEGQNVTLSCEQNLNHDAMYWYRQDPGQGLRLIYYSQIVNDFQKGDIAEGYSVSREKKESFPLTVTSAQKNPTAFYLCASSIADSYKHFGDGTRLSIL.

The chain recombines TRBV9 with TRBJ2-1; no definite D call. This CDR3 is 15 amino acids long. The germline V and J ends were trimmed by 0 bases and 9 bases, with 16 bases remaining between them. CDR1 is SGDLS and CDR2 is YYNGEE in the germline V gene. The CDR3 DNA sequence: TGTGCCAGCAGCGTAGGAGGAGTTTTGGCCAGTGAGCAGTTCTTC. It encodes CASSVGGVLASEQFF.

The V and J genes are TRBV3-1 (or the pseudogene TRBV3-2) and TRBJ1-3; D might be TRBD1 (5 bases). Germline V gene sequence: CDR1 LGHDT, CDR2 YNNKEL (reference sequence). The CDR3 runs 15 residues. V was pared by 5 bases and J by 0 bases, with 11 bases between. The DNA for the CDR3 is TGTGCCAGCAGCATGAGACAGTCCTCTGGAAACACCATATATTTT. Translating it yields CASSMRQSSGNTIYF.

The genes are TRBV2 and TRBJ2-1; the match to TRBD2 covers 9 bases. Losses at the gene ends were 11 bases for V and 0 bases for J; bases not matched to a gene: 14. The CDR3 totals 17 residues. Germline CDR1 SNHLY, CDR2 FYNNEI. Here the CDR3 DNA reads TGTGCCTTCCCTAGGGCGGGGGGGTTAAGCTCCTACAATGAGCAGTTCTTC. As protein: CAFPRAGGLSSYNEQFF. Filled out from reference TRBV2 and TRBJ2-1, the complete variable domain reads EPEVTQTPSHQVTQMGQEVILRCVPISNHLYFYWYRQILGQKVEFLVSFYNNEISEKSEIFDDQFSVERPDGSNFTLKIRSTKLEDSAMYFCAFPRAGGLSSYNEQFFGPGTRLTVL.

V usage is TRBV19 and J usage is TRBJ1-1; 7 bases are a match to TRBD1. The CDR3 extends over 18 amino acids. The germline V gene encodes CDR1 LNHDA and CDR2 SQIVND (reference sequence). V was clipped by 1 base and J by 5 bases; unmatched bases: 16. CDR3 residues: CASSIAPRGGDSRTEAFF. CDR3 DNA: TGTGCCAGTAGTATAGCCCCTCGAGGGGGCGATTCGAGGACTGAAGCTTTCTTT.

The V call is TRBV7-9, the J call TRBJ1-4; D is ambiguous. From germline, CDR1 is SEHNR and CDR2 FQNEAQ (reference sequence). Deletions cut 4 bases from V and 3 bases from J, with 9 bases between. The CDR3 covers 14 residues. CDR3 sequence reads: CASSWLRSNEKLFF. The CDR3 DNA is TGTGCCAGCAGCTGGTTGAGGTCTAATGAAAAACTGTTTTTT.

This clone was found once. The rearrangement joins TRBV6-4 to TRBJ1-1, with D maybe TRBD1 (6 bases). The CDR3 is made up of 14 amino acids. Trimming cost V 4 bases and J 0 bases, with 9 bases left between them. Germline loops: CDR1 MRHNA, CDR2 SNTAGT. CDR3 sequence: CASSATGMNTEAFF. Here the CDR3 DNA reads TGTGCCAGCAGTGCCACAGGGATGAACACTGAAGCTTTCTTT.

This rearrangement joins TRBV10-3 to TRBJ2-2, with D maybe TRBD1 (6 bases). Trimming took off 5 bases at V and 3 bases at J, with 10 bases between the two ends. CDR1 ENHRY and CDR2 SYGVKD come from the germline V gene. CDR3 length: 14 amino acids. CDR3 loop: CAISYRVDTGELFF. The DNA of the CDR3 is TGTGCCATCAGTTACAGGGTGGACACCGGGGAGCTGTTTTTT.

The chain has TRBV6-5 and TRBJ2-3, with a weak D call TRBD1 (7 bases). The CDR3 contains 12 residues. Germline CDR1 is MNHEY and CDR2 is SVGAGI. V was shortened by 5 bases and J by 14 bases, with 17 bases between the two germline ends. CDR3 sequence reads: CASSPGDGTAYF. CDR3 nucleotides: TGTGCCAGCAGTCCGGGAGATGGGACAGCGTATTTT.

The chain recombines TRBV7-9 with TRBJ1-2; 7 bases are shared with TRBD1. Germline assignment: CDR1 SEHNR and CDR2 FQNEAQ (reference sequence). The CDR3 extends over 15 amino acids. Trimming at V came to 7 bases and at J to 3 bases, leaving 11 bases not matched to a gene. CDR3 protein: CASTGQPQGDYGYTF. CDR3 bases: TGTGCCAGCACGGGACAGCCCCAGGGGGACTATGGCTACACCTTC.

The chain combines TRBV11-2 with TRBJ1-1; 9 bases agree with TRBD1. Germline CDR1 SGHAT, CDR2 FQNNGV. CDR3 length: 16 residues. V gave up 6 bases and J gave up 4 bases; unmatched junction bases: 12. CDR3 loop: CASSLPANRGLTEAFF. CDR3 in DNA: TGTGCCAGCAGTCTCCCGGCGAACAGGGGGCTCACTGAAGCTTTCTTT.

The CDR3 loop is CASRYQTASNQPQHF. DNA of the CDR3: TGTGCCAGTAGATACCAGACAGCTAGCAATCAGCCCCAGCATTTT. The J gene is TRBJ1-5, the V gene TRBV19; maybe TRBD1 (5 bases). Germline loops: CDR1 LNHDA, CDR2 SQIVND (reference sequence). CDR3 length: 15 residues. The V gene lost 6 bases and the J gene lost 0 bases, with 12 bases spanning the gap.

This clone was seen a handful of times. The rearrangement uses TRBV15 and TRBJ2-1; 8 positions agree with TRBD2. The V gene's germline CDR1 is LNHNV and CDR2 YYDKDF (reference sequence). CDR3 size: 13 residues. V shed 8 bases and J 2 bases; nucleotides not matched to a gene: 2. The CDR3 nucleotides are TGTGCCACCCAGCGGGGGACCTACAATGAGCAGTTCTTC. It is translated as CATQRGTYNEQFF.

J is TRBJ2-1 and V is TRBV5-1; TRBD2 agrees at 10 bases. Germline V CDR1 and CDR2: SGHRS, YFSETQ. Trimming at V came to 7 bases and at J to 3 bases, leaving 10 bases not matched to a gene. The CDR3 consists of 16 residues. The CDR3 sequence: CASSLGGTSVYNEQFF. CDR3 nucleotides: TGCGCCAGCTCTCTCGGCGGGACTAGCGTCTACAATGAGCAGTTCTTC.

The chain recombines TRBV12-5 with TRBJ1-4; tentative D call: TRBD1 (5 bases). Germline lookup yields CDR1 LGHNT and CDR2 FRNRAP. Trimming cost V 0 bases and J 7 bases, with 15 bases left between them. There are 16 residues in the CDR3. The DNA of the CDR3 is TGTGCTAGTGGTTTGGTAGGGGTAGCCCCGGGTGAAAAACTGTTTTTT. Its protein is CASGLVGVAPGEKLFF.

This sequence joins TRBV15 and TRBJ2-3, with D tentatively TRBD1 (5 bases). This CDR3 has 15 amino acids. CDR1 is LNHNV and CDR2 is YYDKDF in the germline V gene (reference sequence). V lost 0 bases and J lost 7, with 14 bases in between. CDR3 DNA: TGTGCCACCAGCAGAGATACCTTTTCAGGGAATACGCAGTATTTT. This sequence encodes CATSRDTFSGNTQYF.

V usage is TRBV4-2 and J usage is TRBJ1-5; TRBD1 agrees at 9 bases. The germline gives CDR1 LGHNA, CDR2 YNFKEQ. This CDR3 is built from 17 residues. The V and J ends lost 0 bases and 3 bases, in that order; junction bases with no gene match: 6. The CDR3 DNA reads TGTGCCAGCAGCCAAGATTGGACAGGGGAGGCCAATCAGCCCCAGCATTTT. Translated: CASSQDWTGEANQPQHF.

This sequence joins TRBV5-1 and TRBJ1-4, with 7 bases fitting TRBD1. V lost 4 bases, J lost 5 bases, and 5 bases stayed unmatched. The CDR3 has 14 residues. Germline CDR1 and CDR2: SGHRS and YFSETQ. The CDR3 bases are TGCGCCAGCAGCCGGGACAGAGCAAATGAAAAACTGTTTTTT. It is translated as CASSRDRANEKLFF. The whole variable domain, filled in from reference TRBV5-1 and TRBJ1-4, reads KAGVTQTPRYLIKTRGQQVTLSCSPISGHRSVSWYQQTPGQGLQFLFEYFSETQRNKGNFPGRFSGRQFSNSRSEMNVSTLELGDSALYLCASSRDRANEKLFFGSGTQLSVL.